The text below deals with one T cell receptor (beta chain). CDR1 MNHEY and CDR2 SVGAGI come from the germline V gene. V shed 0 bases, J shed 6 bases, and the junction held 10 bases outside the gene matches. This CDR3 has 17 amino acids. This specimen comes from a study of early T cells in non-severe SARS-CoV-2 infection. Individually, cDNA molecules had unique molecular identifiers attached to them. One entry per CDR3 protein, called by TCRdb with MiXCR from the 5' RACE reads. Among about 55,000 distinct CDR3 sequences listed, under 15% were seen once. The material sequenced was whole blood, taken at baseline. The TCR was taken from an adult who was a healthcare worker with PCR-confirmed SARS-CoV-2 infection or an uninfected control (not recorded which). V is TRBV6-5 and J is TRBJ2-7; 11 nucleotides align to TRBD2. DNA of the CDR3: TGTGCCAGCAGTTACTCAGGAACTAGCGGGGGACCACCCGAGCAGTACTTC. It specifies CASSYSGTSGGPPEQYF.